The clone carrying this TCR beta chain was seen a handful of times. Its target is unknown. The data derive from a study of T cell repertoires in cytomegalovirus infection. Across the study: Recently identified HLA-C-restricted and well-studied HLA-B-restricted CMV epitopes were used. CMV infection plus the matching HLA type was flagged by public TCR beta signatures.

The germline CDR1 and CDR2 sequences are SGHNT and YENEEA. CDR3 length equals 18 residues. J lost 2 bases, V lost 5 bases, and 17 bases had no gene match. One entry per CDR3 protein, called by TCRdb with MiXCR from the reads. The sample shows some 320,000 distinct CDR3 sequences, just under 30% of them seen only once. Study-wide results and limits: Public TCR beta family frequency separated CMV-and-HLA carriers, including in an independent cohort. Predominance within the ex vivo response was attributable to HLA-C-restricted CMV-specific TCR beta clonotypes.

The clonotype was recovered from a human donor in good health (CMV status not recorded). Some clones in this sample may be carry-over from other donors' samples. This chain connects TRBV11-3 to TRBJ1-1; 7 bases match TRBD1. The source was cultured PBMCs, collected from culture after CMV antigen stimulation. In DNA form, the CDR3 reads TGTGCCAGCAGCCCCTTCGAGAGACAGGGCAGTGGTAACACTGAAGCTTTCTTT. It translates to CASSPFERQGSGNTEAFF.